This T cell receptor (beta chain) was sequenced in a study of Tregs in tolerant kidney transplant recipients. Study-level results: Some patients' samples used different primers over time, so nucleotide sequences weren't comparable. The small number of patients limits these findings pending further validation.

Trimming removed 4 bases from V and 0 bases from J; junction bases left unmatched: 8. CDR3 length: 17 amino acids. Germline V gene data show CDR1 as SGHVS and CDR2 as FQNEAQ. Using immunoSEQ multiplex PCR, the repertoire was profiled, and TCRdb retains in-frame clones only, with some absent. The table includes 62,000 or so clones, roughly 98% detected once. About this clone: Its target is unknown.

The clonotype was recovered from a human donor who received a combined kidney and bone marrow transplant. The specimen comprised Tregs from blood, sampled before the transplant. The V gene is TRBV7-8, the J gene TRBJ1-5; TRBD1 agrees at 8 bases. The CDR3 reads CASSYRQGQYSNQPQHF. In nucleotides, the CDR3 is TGTGCCAGCAGCTATCGACAGGGGCAATATAGCAATCAGCCCCAGCATTTT. The variable domain in full, completed from reference TRBV7-8 and TRBJ1-5, reads GAGVSQSPRYKVAKRGQDVALRCDPISGHVSLFWYQQALGQGPEFLTYFQNEAQLDKSGLPSDRFFAERPEGSVSTLKIQRTQQEDSAVYLCASSYRQGQYSNQPQHFGDGTRLSIL.